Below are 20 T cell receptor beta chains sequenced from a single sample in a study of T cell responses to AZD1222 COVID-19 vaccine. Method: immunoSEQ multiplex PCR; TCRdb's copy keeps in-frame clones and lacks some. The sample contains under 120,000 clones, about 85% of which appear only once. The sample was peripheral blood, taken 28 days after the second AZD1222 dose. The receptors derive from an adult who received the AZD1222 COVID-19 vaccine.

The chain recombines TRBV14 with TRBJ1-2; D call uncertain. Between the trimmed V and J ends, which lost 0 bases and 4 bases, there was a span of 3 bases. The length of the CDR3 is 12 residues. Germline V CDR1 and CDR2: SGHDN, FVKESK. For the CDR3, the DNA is TGTGCCAGCAGCCAAGATGGCTATGGCTACACCTTC. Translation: CASSQDGYGYTF.

The CDR3 is CASSSYDRVGNEQFF. CDR3 sequence (DNA): TGTGCCAGCAGCTCGTATGACAGGGTCGGCAATGAGCAGTTCTTC. The chain links TRBV5-8 to TRBJ2-1, with 7 bases lining up with TRBD1. Germline V gene data show CDR1 as SGHTS and CDR2 as YDEGEE. The CDR3 consists of 15 residues. Germline trimming cut 3 bases from V and 6 bases from J; bases unmatched to any gene: 9.

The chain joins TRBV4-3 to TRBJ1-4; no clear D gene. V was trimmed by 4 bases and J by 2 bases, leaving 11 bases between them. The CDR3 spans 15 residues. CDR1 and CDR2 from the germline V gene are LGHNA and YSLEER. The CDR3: CASSPRSGTNEKLFF. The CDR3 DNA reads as TGCGCCAGCAGCCCCCGCTCGGGGACTAATGAAAAACTGTTTTTT.

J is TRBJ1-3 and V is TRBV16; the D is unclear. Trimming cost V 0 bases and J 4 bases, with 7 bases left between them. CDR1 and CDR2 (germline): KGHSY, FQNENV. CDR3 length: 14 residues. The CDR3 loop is CASSQSNIGNTIYF. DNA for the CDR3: TGTGCCAGCAGCCAATCGAATATAGGAAACACCATATATTTT. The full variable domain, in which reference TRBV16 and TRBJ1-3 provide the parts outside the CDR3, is GEEVAQTPKHLVRGEGQKAKLYCAPIKGHSYVFWYQQVLKNEFKFLISFQNENVFDETGMPKERFSAKCLPNSPCSLEIQATKLEDSAVYFCASSQSNIGNTIYFGEGSWLTVV.

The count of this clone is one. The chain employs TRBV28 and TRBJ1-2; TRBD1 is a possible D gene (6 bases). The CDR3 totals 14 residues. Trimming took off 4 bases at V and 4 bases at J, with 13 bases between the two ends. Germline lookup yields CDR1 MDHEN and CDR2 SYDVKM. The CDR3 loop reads CASSSTGQFYGYTF. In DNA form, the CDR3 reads TGTGCCAGCAGTTCCACCGGACAGTTCTATGGCTACACCTTC.

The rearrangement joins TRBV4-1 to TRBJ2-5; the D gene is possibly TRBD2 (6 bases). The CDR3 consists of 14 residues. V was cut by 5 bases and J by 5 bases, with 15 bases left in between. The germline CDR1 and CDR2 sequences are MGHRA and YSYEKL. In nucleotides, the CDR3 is TGCGCCAGCAGCGTAAAGGAGGGCTCGGAGACCCAGTACTTC. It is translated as CASSVKEGSETQYF.

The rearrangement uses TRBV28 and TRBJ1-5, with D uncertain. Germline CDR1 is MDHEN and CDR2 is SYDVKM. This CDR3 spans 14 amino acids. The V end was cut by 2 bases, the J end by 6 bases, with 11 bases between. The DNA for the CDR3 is TGTGCCAGCAGTTTAGCTGGGTCAAGTCAGCCCCAGCATTTT. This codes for CASSLAGSSQPQHF.

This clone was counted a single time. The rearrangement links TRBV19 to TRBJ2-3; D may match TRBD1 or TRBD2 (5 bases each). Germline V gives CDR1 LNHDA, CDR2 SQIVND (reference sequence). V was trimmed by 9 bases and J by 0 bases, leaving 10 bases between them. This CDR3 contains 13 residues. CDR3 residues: CASEGQSTDTQYF. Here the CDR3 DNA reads TGTGCCAGCGAGGGGCAGAGCACAGATACGCAGTATTTT.

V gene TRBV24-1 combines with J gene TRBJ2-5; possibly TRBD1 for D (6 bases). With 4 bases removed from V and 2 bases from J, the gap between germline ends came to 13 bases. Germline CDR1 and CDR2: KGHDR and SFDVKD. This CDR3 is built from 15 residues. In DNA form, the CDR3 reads TGTGCCACCAGTGAACTACAGGGACGGCAAGAGACCCAGTACTTC. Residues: CATSELQGRQETQYF.

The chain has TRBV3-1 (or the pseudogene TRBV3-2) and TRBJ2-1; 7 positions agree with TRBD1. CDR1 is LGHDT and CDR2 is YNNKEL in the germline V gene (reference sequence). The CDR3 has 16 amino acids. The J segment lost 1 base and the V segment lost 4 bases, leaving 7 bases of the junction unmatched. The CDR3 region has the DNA TGTGCCAGCAGCCTAGGGGGCATAGTATCCTACAATGAGCAGTTCTTC. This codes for CASSLGGIVSYNEQFF.

Here the CDR3 reads CASSLGTGGIQPQHF. CDR3 DNA sequence: TGTGCCAGCAGTCTAGGGACAGGGGGCATACAGCCCCAGCATTTT. The chain employs TRBV27 and TRBJ1-5, with TRBD1 identical over 12 bases. Germline CDR1 and CDR2: MNHEY and SMNVEV (reference sequence). The V and J ends lost 5 bases and 7 bases, in that order; junction bases with no gene match: 6. The length of the CDR3 is 15 residues.

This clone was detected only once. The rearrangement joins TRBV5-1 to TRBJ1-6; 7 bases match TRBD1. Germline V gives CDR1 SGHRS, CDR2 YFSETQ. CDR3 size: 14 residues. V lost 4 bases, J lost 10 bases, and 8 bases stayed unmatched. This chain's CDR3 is CASSLRQGGSPLHF. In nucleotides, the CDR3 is TGCGCCAGCAGCCTCCGACAGGGTGGCTCACCCCTCCACTTT.

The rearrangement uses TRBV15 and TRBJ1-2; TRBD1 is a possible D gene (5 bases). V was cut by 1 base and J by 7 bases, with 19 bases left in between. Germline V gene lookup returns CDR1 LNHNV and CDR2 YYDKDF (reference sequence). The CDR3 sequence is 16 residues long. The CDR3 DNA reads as TGTGCCACCAGCAGAGTAGCGGGGGGGGTAGCGGTTGGCTACACCTTC. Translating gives CATSRVAGGVAVGYTF.

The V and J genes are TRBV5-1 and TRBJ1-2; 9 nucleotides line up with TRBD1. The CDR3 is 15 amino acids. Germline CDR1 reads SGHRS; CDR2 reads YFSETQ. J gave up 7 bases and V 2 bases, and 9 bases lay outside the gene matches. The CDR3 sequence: CASSFTGGASSGYTF. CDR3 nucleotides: TGCGCCAGCAGCTTCACAGGGGGCGCTTCTAGTGGCTACACCTTC.

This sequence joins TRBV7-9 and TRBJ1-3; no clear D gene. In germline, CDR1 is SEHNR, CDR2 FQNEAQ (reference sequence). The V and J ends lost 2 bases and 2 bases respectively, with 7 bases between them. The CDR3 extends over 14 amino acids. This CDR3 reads CASSLQETGNTIYF. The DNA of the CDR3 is TGTGCCAGCAGCTTACAAGAAACTGGAAACACCATATATTTT.

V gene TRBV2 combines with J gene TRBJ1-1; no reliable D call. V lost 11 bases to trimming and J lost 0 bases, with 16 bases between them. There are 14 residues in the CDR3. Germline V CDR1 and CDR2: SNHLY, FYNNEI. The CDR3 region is CAGWSGYMNTEAFF. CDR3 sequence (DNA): TGTGCCGGATGGAGCGGTTACATGAACACTGAAGCTTTCTTT.

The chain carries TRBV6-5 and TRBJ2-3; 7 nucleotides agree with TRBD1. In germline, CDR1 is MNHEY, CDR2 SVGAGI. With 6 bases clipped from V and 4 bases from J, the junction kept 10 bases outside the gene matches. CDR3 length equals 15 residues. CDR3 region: CASRIQGFPADTQYF. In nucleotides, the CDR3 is TGTGCCAGCAGGATACAGGGGTTCCCGGCAGATACGCAGTATTTT.

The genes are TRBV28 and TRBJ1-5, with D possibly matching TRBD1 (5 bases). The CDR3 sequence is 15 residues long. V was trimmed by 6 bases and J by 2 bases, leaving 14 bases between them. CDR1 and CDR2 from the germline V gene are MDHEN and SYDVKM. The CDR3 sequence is CASSLSGGGNQPQHF. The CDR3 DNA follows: TGTGCCAGCAGCCTTTCTGGGGGTGGCAATCAGCCCCAGCATTTT.

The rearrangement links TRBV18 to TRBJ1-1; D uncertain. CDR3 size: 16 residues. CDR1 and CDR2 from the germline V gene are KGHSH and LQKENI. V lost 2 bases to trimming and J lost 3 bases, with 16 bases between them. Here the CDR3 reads CASSPVERPGDTEAFF. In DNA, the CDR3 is TGTGCCAGCTCACCAGTAGAGCGACCTGGGGACACTGAAGCTTTCTTT.

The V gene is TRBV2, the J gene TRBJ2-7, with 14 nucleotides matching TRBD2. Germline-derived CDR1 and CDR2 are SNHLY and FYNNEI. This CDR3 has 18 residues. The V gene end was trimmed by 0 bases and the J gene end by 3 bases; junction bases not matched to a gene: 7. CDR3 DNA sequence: TGTGCCAGCAGTGAAGCGACGGGACTAGCGGGAGCTGACTACGAGCAGTACTTC. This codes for CASSEATGLAGADYEQYF.